This TCR beta chain was documented in a study of blood T cell repertoires in COVID-19. Study-wide context: Collection of acute and convalescent COVID-19 samples took place in the United States, Italy and Spain. PBMCs, B-cell-depleted T cells, or T cells were the source of the cDNA or gDNA that made up the material.

Per the study methods: Amplification of reference gene primers provided the estimated nucleated cell counts. The data were produced by immunoSEQ multiplex PCR, yet TCRdb's version contains in-frame clones alone and is incomplete. The V and J calls and clone size are taken from that table; D and trimming were inferred from the DNA. The sample carries about 480,000 clones, around 89% recorded once. The CDR3 has 19 residues. The V and J ends lost 2 bases and 2 bases, in that order; junction bases with no gene match: 17. Germline V gene lookup returns CDR1 MDHEN and CDR2 SYDVKM. The specimen was peripheral blood. The chain uses TRBV28 and TRBJ2-5, with TRBD2 matching 7 bases. The source of this sequence is a woman aged 25 to 39 with acute or convalescent COVID-19. CDR3 residues: CASSLESTGLPNAQETQYF. The CDR3, as DNA: TGTGCCAGCAGTTTAGAGTCCACGGGACTACCAAACGCGCAAGAGACCCAGTACTTC.